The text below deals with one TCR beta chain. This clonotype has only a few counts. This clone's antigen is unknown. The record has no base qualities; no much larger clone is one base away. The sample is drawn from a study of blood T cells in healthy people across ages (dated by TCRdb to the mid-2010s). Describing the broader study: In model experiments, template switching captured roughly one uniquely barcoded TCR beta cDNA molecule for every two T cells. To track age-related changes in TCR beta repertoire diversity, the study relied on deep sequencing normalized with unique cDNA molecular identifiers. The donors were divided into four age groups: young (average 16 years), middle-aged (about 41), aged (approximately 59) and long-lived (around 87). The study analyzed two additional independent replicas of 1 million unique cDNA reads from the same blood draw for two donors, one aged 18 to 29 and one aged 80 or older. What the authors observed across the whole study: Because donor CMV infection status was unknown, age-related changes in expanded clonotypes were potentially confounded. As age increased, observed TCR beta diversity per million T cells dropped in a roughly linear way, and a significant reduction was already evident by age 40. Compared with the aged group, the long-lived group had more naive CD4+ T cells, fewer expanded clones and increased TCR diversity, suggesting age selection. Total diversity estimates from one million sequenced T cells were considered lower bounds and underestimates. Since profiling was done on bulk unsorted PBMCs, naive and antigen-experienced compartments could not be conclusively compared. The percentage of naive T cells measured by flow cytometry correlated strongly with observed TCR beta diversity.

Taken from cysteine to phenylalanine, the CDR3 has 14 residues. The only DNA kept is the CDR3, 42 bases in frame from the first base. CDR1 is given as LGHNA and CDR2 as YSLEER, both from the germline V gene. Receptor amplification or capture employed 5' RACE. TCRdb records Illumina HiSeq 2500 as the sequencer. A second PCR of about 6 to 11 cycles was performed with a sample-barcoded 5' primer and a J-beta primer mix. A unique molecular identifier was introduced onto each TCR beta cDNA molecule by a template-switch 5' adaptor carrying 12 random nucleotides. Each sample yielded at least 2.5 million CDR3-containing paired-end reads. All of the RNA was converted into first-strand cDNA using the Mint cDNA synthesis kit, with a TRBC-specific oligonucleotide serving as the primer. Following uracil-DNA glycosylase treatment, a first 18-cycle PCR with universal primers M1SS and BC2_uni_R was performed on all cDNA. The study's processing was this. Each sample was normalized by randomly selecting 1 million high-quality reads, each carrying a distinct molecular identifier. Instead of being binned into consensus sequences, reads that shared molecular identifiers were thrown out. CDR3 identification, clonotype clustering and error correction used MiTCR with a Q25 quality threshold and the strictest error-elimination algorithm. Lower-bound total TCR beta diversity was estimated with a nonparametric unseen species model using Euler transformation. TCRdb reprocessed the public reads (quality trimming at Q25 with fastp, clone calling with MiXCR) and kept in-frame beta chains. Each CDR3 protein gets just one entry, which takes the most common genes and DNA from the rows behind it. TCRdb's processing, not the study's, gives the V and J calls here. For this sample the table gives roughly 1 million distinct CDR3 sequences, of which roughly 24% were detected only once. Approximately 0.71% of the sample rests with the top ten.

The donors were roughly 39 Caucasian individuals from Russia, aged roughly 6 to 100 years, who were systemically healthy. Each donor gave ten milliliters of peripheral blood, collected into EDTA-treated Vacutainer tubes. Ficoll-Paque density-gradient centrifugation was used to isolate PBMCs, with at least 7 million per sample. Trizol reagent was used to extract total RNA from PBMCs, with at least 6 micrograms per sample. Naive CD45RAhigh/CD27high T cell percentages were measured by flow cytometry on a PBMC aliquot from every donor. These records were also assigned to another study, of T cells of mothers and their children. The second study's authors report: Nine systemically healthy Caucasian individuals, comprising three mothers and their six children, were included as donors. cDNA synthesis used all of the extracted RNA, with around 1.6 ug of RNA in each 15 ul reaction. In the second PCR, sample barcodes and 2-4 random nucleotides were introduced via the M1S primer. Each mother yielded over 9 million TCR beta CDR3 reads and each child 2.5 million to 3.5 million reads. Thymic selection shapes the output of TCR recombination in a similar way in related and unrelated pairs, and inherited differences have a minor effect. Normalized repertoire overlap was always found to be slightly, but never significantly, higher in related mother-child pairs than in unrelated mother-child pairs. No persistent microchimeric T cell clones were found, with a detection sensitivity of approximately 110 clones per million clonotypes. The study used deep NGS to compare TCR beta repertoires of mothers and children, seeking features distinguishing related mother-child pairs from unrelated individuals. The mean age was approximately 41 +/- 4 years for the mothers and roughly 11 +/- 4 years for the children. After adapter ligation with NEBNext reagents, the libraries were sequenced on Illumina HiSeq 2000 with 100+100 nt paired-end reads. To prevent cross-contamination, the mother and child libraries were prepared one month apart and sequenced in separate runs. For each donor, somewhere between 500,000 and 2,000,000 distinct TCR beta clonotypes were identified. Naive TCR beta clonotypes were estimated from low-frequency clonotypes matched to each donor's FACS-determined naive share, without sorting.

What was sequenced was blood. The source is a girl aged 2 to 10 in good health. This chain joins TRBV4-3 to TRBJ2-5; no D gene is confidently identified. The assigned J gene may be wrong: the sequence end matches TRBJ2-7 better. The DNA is TGCGCCAGCAGCCAAGGTACACCGTCCTACGAGCAGTACTTC. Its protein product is CASSQGTPSYEQYF.